The rows below give T cell receptor beta chains drawn from one sample of a study of cytomegalovirus exposure and HLA in healthy donors. Only in-frame clones appear in the TCRdb table, and some are missing; sequencing was by immunoSEQ multiplex PCR. This sample carries some 150,000 clones, roughly three quarters of them seen once, and the ten largest clones take more than 4.5%. The source material was PBMCs. The receptors stem from a woman in her 50s in good health and CMV-seronegative. CDR3s include the opening cysteine and the closing phenylalanine or tryptophan. The D gene is left open where the match is weak. The size entry is marked missing in some rows and otherwise reads once, few, many or a size class.

>TRBV6-6|NA|NA|TRBJ1-4
TGTGCCAGCAGTTACTCGGAGGGCGACTCGGAAAAACTGTTTTTT
CASSYSEGDSEKLFF
>TRBV15|TRBD1|NA|TRBJ1-5
TGTGCCACCAGCAGGGGCTTAACAGGGGAACAGCCCCAGCATTTT
CATSRGLTGEQPQHF
>TRBV7-9|TRBD1|NA|TRBJ2-3
TGTGCCAGCAGCATCATCAGGGGGCAGGGCACAGATACGCAGTATTTT
CASSIIRGQGTDTQYF
>TRBV11-2|NA|NA|TRBJ2-1
TGTGCCAGCAGCTTACCAGGGTCCGAGCAGTTCTTC
CASSLPGSEQFF
>TRBV5-1|NA|NA|TRBJ1-2
TGCGCCAGCAGCTTGGAAGGCGGAGAGGGCTCAGGCTACACCTTC
CASSLEGGEGSGYTF
>TRBV6-1|TRBD1|NA|TRBJ2-5
TGTGCCAGCAGTGTCCCTAGCAGGGGGCAAGAGACCCAGTACTTC
CASSVPSRGQETQYF
>TRBV30|NA|NA|TRBJ1-2
TGTGCCTGGAGTGTACTGGTTGGGGCAAGCTATGGCTACACCTTC
CAWSVLVGASYGYTF
>TRBV7-7|TRBD1|NA|TRBJ2-5
TGTGCTAGCAGCCGGGACAGTGGGGAGACCCAGTACTTC
CASSRDSGETQYF
>TRBV5-4|NA|NA|TRBJ2-1
TGTGCCAGCAGCTTGAGCCTAGGAGGCTACAATGAGCAGTTCTTC
CASSLSLGGYNEQFF
>TRBV2|TRBD2|once|TRBJ2-1
TGTGCCAGCAGCACCGGGACTAGCTTCCCCAATGAGCAGTTCTTC
CASSTGTSFPNEQFF
>TRBV30|NA|few|TRBJ1-3
TGTGCCTGGAGCCGGGAATCAGGAAACACCATATATTTT
CAWSRESGNTIYF
>TRBV9|NA|once|TRBJ1-2
TGTGCCAGCAGCGAGGGGCAAGGATCCTATGGCTACACCTTC
CASSEGQGSYGYTF
>TRBV5-4|NA|NA|TRBJ1-5
TGTGCCAGCAGCCGACACGGTAATCAGCCCCAGCATTTT
CASSRHGNQPQHF
>TRBV7-9|NA|NA|TRBJ2-1
TGTTCCAGCAGCCGCTCGGCGGGGACTTACAATGAGCAGTTCTTC
CSSSRSAGTYNEQFF
>TRBV19|TRBD1|NA|TRBJ1-1
TGTGCCAGTAGTGCCCGGGACAGGCTGTCATACACTGAAGCTTTCTTT
CASSARDRLSYTEAFF
>TRBV5-6|TRBD1|NA|TRBJ2-1
TGTGCCAGCAGCTCATCAAACAGGGGTGAGCAGTTCTTC
CASSSSNRGEQFF
>TRBV9|NA|NA|TRBJ1-2
TGTGCCAGCAGCGTAGCCCCTGGGGGGGGAAACTATGGCTACACCTTC
CASSVAPGGGNYGYTF
>TRBV5-4|NA|NA|TRBJ2-3
TGTGCCAGCAGCTTTTTTCTTGGGGGGGCTGTCACAGATACGCAGTATTTT
CASSFFLGGAVTDTQYF
>TRBV19|NA|NA|TRBJ2-7
TGTGCCAGTAGTCCCCGGTCCCCCTACGAGCAGTACTTC
CASSPRSPYEQYF
>TRBV30|NA|NA|TRBJ1-6
TGTGCCTGGACGAGAACCCTAGCAGCGAGCTCCTATAATTCACCCCTCCACTTT
CAWTRTLAASSYNSPLHF
>TRBV28|NA|few|TRBJ1-3
TGTGCCAGCAGTTCGGGACTAAGAAACACCATATATTTT
CASSSGLRNTIYF